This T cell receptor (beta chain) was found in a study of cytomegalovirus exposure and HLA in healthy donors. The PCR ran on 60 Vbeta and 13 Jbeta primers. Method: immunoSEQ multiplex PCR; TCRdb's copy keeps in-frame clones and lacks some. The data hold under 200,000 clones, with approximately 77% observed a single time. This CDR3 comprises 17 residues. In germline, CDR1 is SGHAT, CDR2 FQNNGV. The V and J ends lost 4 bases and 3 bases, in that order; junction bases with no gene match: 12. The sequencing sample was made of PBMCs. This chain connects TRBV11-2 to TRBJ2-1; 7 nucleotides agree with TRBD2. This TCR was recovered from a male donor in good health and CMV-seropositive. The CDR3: CASSSWGGAGIYNEQFF. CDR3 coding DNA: TGTGCCAGCAGCTCGTGGGGAGGGGCCGGGATCTACAATGAGCAGTTCTTC.